This record concerns one TCR beta chain sequence. Its target is not known. The germline gives CDR1 SGHTA, CDR2 FQGNSA. The CDR3 loop spans 14 amino acids. Deletions cut 2 bases from V and 2 bases from J, with 7 bases between. The repertoire was sequenced with immunoSEQ multiplex PCR; TCRdb's copy has only in-frame clones and lacks some. The sample includes some 350,000 clones, approximately 90% of them seen just once. The sample belongs to a study of Ad26.COV2.S vaccination and SARS-CoV-2 variants. Overall study results and limits: Similar non-spike TCR breadth was observed in recipients of vaccine and of placebo. It was vaccine recipients, not placebo recipients, who had the higher spike-specific TCR breadth. Reports say spike-specific CD8+ and CD4+ T cell responses covered substantial breadth after vaccination.

The clonotype comes from a human donor who had recovered from COVID-19. Source: peripheral blood, taken after recovery from COVID-19. The rearrangement links TRBV7-2 to TRBJ1-3; perhaps TRBD1 as D (5 bases). The CDR3: CASSLSRAGNTIYF. CDR3 nucleotides: TGTGCCAGCAGCTTAAGCAGGGCTGGAAACACCATATATTTT.